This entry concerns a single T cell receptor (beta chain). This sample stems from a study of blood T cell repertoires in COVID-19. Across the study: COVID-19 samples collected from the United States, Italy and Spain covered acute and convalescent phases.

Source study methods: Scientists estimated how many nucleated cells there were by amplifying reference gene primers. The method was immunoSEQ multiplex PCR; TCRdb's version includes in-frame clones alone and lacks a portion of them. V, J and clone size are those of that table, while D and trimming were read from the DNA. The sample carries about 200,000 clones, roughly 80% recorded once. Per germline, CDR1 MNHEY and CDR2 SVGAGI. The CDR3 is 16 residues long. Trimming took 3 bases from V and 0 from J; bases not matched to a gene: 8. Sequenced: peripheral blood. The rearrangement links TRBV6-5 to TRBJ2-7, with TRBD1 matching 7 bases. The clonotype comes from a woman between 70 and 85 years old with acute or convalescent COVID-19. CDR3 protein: CASSYLGGASSYEQYF. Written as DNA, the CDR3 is TGTGCCAGCAGTTATTTAGGGGGCGCGAGCTCCTACGAGCAGTACTTC.